This T cell receptor (beta chain) originates from a study of blood T cell repertoires in COVID-19. Study at large: Sample material is recorded as cDNA or gDNA derived from T cells, B-cell-depleted T cells, or PBMCs.

Germline V lookup: CDR1 MDHEN, CDR2 SYDVKM. The CDR3 is 14 residues long. Trimming shortened V by 5 bases and J by 1 base, and 8 bases separated the two germline ends. Only in-frame clones appear in the TCRdb table, and some are missing; sequencing was by immunoSEQ multiplex PCR. The sample shows roughly 160,000 clones, 84% of them seen only once. This TCR derives from a woman aged 80 or older with COVID-19, enrolled during active disease. The chain links TRBV28 to TRBJ2-2; D is possibly TRBD2 (5 bases). Sequenced material: peripheral blood. The CDR3 sequence is CASSKAGNTGELFF. The CDR3 nucleotides read TGTGCCAGCAGTAAGGCGGGGAACACCGGGGAGCTGTTTTTT.